The 20 T cell receptor beta chains below were found in one sample sequenced in a study of cytomegalovirus exposure and HLA in healthy donors. The repertoire was sequenced with immunoSEQ multiplex PCR; TCRdb's copy has only in-frame clones and lacks some. The profile covers some 160,000 clones, with around 90% appearing a single time and 2.5% to 3% taken by the ten largest. Sequencing was carried out using PBMCs. All receptors derive from a man between 18 and 29 years old in good health and CMV-seronegative.

The V gene is TRBV13, the J gene TRBJ2-4; D not resolved. Trimming pared 4 bases from V and 9 bases from J, leaving 10 bases between. The CDR3 covers 12 residues. The germline CDR1 and CDR2 sequences are PRHDT and FYEKMQ (reference sequence). The CDR3 DNA is TGTGCCAGCAGCTCCGATTCGGGCATTCAGTACTTC. This gives the protein CASSSDSGIQYF.

The V and J genes are TRBV5-1 and TRBJ1-2; 8 bases align to TRBD1. CDR3 length equals 14 residues. CDR1 is SGHRS, CDR2 YFSETQ, per germline. J gave up 7 bases and V 4 bases, and 9 bases lay outside the gene matches. CDR3 amino acids: CASSLGTGTRGYTF. Here the CDR3 DNA reads TGCGCCAGCAGCCTAGGGACAGGTACGCGTGGCTACACCTTC.

This chain links TRBV5-1 with TRBJ2-1; TRBD2 aligns across 9 bases. This CDR3 is 19 amino acids long. The ends lost 0 bases at V and 0 bases at J; junction bases unmatched: 10. Germline V lookup: CDR1 SGHRS, CDR2 YFSETQ. CDR3 sequence reads: CASSLEASGVRSSYNEQFF. For the CDR3, the DNA is TGCGCCAGCAGCTTGGAGGCTAGCGGGGTACGGAGCTCCTACAATGAGCAGTTCTTC. Complete variable domain (other parts from reference TRBV5-1 and TRBJ2-1): KAGVTQTPRYLIKTRGQQVTLSCSPISGHRSVSWYQQTPGQGLQFLFEYFSETQRNKGNFPGRFSGRQFSNSRSEMNVSTLELGDSALYLCASSLEASGVRSSYNEQFFGPGTRLTVL.

This clone was recorded once. The chain is built from TRBV7-9 and TRBJ2-1; 9 bases fit TRBD2. CDR3 length: 15 residues. Germline lookup yields CDR1 SEHNR and CDR2 FQNEAQ (reference sequence). After removal of 5 bases from V and 8 bases from J, the junction contained 10 bases not matched to a gene. The CDR3 spells CASSSSGRTLDEQFF. For the CDR3, the DNA is TGTGCCAGCAGCAGTAGCGGGAGAACTCTCGATGAGCAGTTCTTC.

The gene calls are TRBV5-1 and TRBJ2-5; D possibly corresponds to TRBD1 (6 bases). CDR3 length: 15 amino acids. V lost 0 bases, J lost 4 bases, and 13 bases lay in between. Per the germline V gene, CDR1 is SGHRS and CDR2 is YFSETQ. The CDR3 sequence is CASSLERGMLETQYF. CDR3 DNA: TGCGCCAGCAGCTTGGAGAGGGGGATGTTAGAGACCCAGTACTTC. Together with reference TRBV5-1 and TRBJ2-5, the CDR3 gives the full variable domain: KAGVTQTPRYLIKTRGQQVTLSCSPISGHRSVSWYQQTPGQGLQFLFEYFSETQRNKGNFPGRFSGRQFSNSRSEMNVSTLELGDSALYLCASSLERGMLETQYFGPGTRLLVL.

The V and J genes are TRBV28 and TRBJ1-5; 10 nucleotides match TRBD1. Germline V gene lookup returns CDR1 MDHEN and CDR2 SYDVKM. Trimming removed 4 bases from V and 0 bases from J; junction bases left unmatched: 6. The CDR3 totals 17 residues. For the CDR3, the DNA is TGTGCCAGCAGTTCGGGACAGGGGATTTATAGCAATCAGCCCCAGCATTTT. It translates to CASSSGQGIYSNQPQHF.

The rearrangement joins TRBV2 to TRBJ1-5, with a tentative D call TRBD1 (6 bases). Trimming stripped 8 bases from V and 6 bases from J, with 8 bases between. The CDR3 totals 11 residues. Germline CDR1 SNHLY, CDR2 FYNNEI. The DNA for the CDR3 is TGTGCCAGCCAGGGGCTTCAGCCCCAGCATTTT. Its protein product is CASQGLQPQHF. The entire variable domain, with the rest obtained from reference TRBV2 and TRBJ1-5, is as follows: EPEVTQTPSHQVTQMGQEVILRCVPISNHLYFYWYRQILGQKVEFLVSFYNNEISEKSEIFDDQFSVERPDGSNFTLKIRSTKLEDSAMYFCASQGLQPQHFGDGTRLSIL.

The chain joins TRBV6-1 to TRBJ1-6; 7 bases are shared with TRBD1. The CDR3 length is 14 residues. The germline V gene encodes CDR1 MNHNS and CDR2 SASEGT. The trim removed 6 bases at V and 6 bases at J, leaving 5 bases unmatched. The CDR3 sequence is CASRVQGSNSPLHF. CDR3 DNA: TGTGCCAGCAGAGTACAGGGGTCTAATTCACCCCTCCACTTT.

This rearrangement joins TRBV4-1 to TRBJ1-5; no reliable D call. V gave up 2 bases and J gave up 5 bases, with 19 bases separating them. Germline-derived CDR1 and CDR2 are MGHRA and YSYEKL. The CDR3 totals 17 residues. CDR3 sequence: CASSQRSTPRKDQPQHF. In DNA, the CDR3 is TGCGCCAGCAGCCAACGTTCGACACCCAGAAAAGATCAGCCCCAGCATTTT.

The chain combines TRBV15 with TRBJ1-5; 9 bases agree with TRBD1. Germline assignment: CDR1 LNHNV and CDR2 YYDKDF (reference sequence). The length of the CDR3 is 16 residues. With 3 bases clipped from V and 4 bases from J, the junction kept 7 bases outside the gene matches. Here the CDR3 reads CATSSRTGTGNQPQHF. CDR3 bases: TGTGCCACCAGCAGTCGGACCGGGACAGGGAATCAGCCCCAGCATTTT.

The J gene is TRBJ2-6, the V gene TRBV5-1; D gene ambiguous. Between the trimmed V and J ends, which lost 4 bases and 1 base, there was a span of 6 bases. The CDR3 spans 14 residues. CDR1 and CDR2 (germline): SGHRS, YFSETQ. DNA of the CDR3: TGCGCCAGCAGCGGCCGTTCTGGGGCCAACGTCCTGACTTTC. Protein sequence: CASSGRSGANVLTF.

In nucleotides, the CDR3 is TGTGCCAGCAGCCAGACTAACCGCGGCGTATTGAAGAACGAGCAGTACTTC. The encoded protein is CASSQTNRGVLKNEQYF. The chain carries TRBV7-2 and TRBJ2-7; TRBD2 might be the D (5 bases). V lost 5 bases and J 5 bases, leaving 25 bases between the germline ends. This CDR3 is 17 amino acids long. Germline CDR1 reads SGHTA; CDR2 reads FQGNSA. Combining the CDR3 with reference TRBV7-2 and TRBJ2-7 gives the whole variable domain GAGVSQSPSNKVTEKGKDVELRCDPISGHTALYWYRQSLGQGLEFLIYFQGNSAPDKSGLPSDRFSAERTGGSVSTLTIQRTQQEDSAVYLCASSQTNRGVLKNEQYFGPGTRLTVT.

V is TRBV6-5 and J is TRBJ1-4; D not certain. Germline V gene lookup returns CDR1 MNHEY and CDR2 SVGAGI. The CDR3 is 15 amino acids. V lost 8 bases to trimming and J lost 0 bases, with 13 bases between them. As DNA, the CDR3 is TGTGCCAGCTGTTTCTCCAGTGCAACTAATGAAAAACTGTTTTTT. As protein: CASCFSSATNEKLFF.

The V and J genes are TRBV2 and TRBJ2-3; 12 positions agree with TRBD2. Germline CDR1 reads SNHLY; CDR2 reads FYNNEI. The length of the CDR3 is 15 residues. Germline trimming cut 5 bases from V and 8 bases from J; bases unmatched to any gene: 8. The CDR3 region has the DNA TGTGCCAGCAGTCCCCTAGCGGGGGGGCTTGGTACGCAGTATTTT. It translates to CASSPLAGGLGTQYF.

The chain joins TRBV7-9 to TRBJ1-1, with a tentative D call TRBD1 (6 bases). The germline V gene encodes CDR1 SEHNR and CDR2 FQNEAQ (reference sequence). Trimming shortened V by 5 bases and J by 6 bases, and 10 bases separated the two germline ends. This CDR3 is built from 12 residues. CDR3 protein: CASSHDRSEAFF. CDR3 nucleotides: TGTGCCAGCAGCCACGACAGGTCTGAAGCTTTCTTT.

CDR3 residues: CASRGLHEKLFF. CDR3 in DNA: TGTGCCAGCCGGGGACTTCATGAAAAACTGTTTTTT. The J gene is TRBJ1-4, the V gene TRBV2; perhaps TRBD1 as D (5 bases). CDR3 size: 12 residues. V was clipped by 8 bases and J by 6 bases, with 10 bases between them. Germline V lookup: CDR1 SNHLY, CDR2 FYNNEI. Filled out from reference TRBV2 and TRBJ1-4, the complete variable domain reads EPEVTQTPSHQVTQMGQEVILRCVPISNHLYFYWYRQILGQKVEFLVSFYNNEISEKSEIFDDQFSVERPDGSNFTLKIRSTKLEDSAMYFCASRGLHEKLFFGSGTQLSVL.

V gene TRBV11-2 combines with J gene TRBJ1-1; D is ambiguous. CDR3 length equals 15 residues. V was pared by 5 bases and J by 4 bases, with 17 bases between. Germline V gives CDR1 SGHAT, CDR2 FQNNGV. The CDR3: CASSPSLGSGTEAFF. CDR3 DNA: TGTGCCAGCAGCCCCTCGTTGGGAAGCGGCACTGAAGCTTTCTTT. Variable domain in full (rest from reference TRBV11-2 and TRBJ1-1): EAGVAQSPRYKIIEKRQSVAFWCNPISGHATLYWYQQILGQGPKLLIQFQNNGVVDDSQLPKDRFSAERLKGVDSTLKIQPAKLEDSAVYLCASSPSLGSGTEAFFGQGTRLTVV.

The gene calls are TRBV27 and TRBJ2-3; 10 bases agree with TRBD2. The ends lost 8 bases at V and 4 bases at J; junction bases unmatched: 9. The CDR3 extends over 15 amino acids. In germline, CDR1 is MNHEY, CDR2 SMNVEV (reference sequence). The CDR3 spells CASCIAGGLPDTQYF. In nucleotides, the CDR3 is TGTGCCAGCTGTATAGCGGGGGGTCTTCCAGATACGCAGTATTTT.

J is TRBJ2-5 and V is TRBV7-9; D unclear. Germline V gene data show CDR1 as SEHNR and CDR2 as FQNEAQ (reference sequence). V was shortened by 2 bases and J by 4 bases, with 11 bases between the two germline ends. There are 14 residues in the CDR3. CDR3 sequence (DNA): TGTGCCAGCAGCTTACCGAGGAACGGAGAGACCCAGTACTTC. Translating gives CASSLPRNGETQYF.

The gene calls are TRBV7-2 and TRBJ1-4; D not certain. Germline V gene sequence: CDR1 SGHTA, CDR2 FQGNSA. The V end lost 5 bases, the J end lost 0 bases, and 10 bases lay between the germline ends. The CDR3 is made up of 15 amino acids. The CDR3 loop is CASSREKATNEKLFF. In DNA, the CDR3 is TGTGCCAGCAGCAGAGAAAAAGCAACTAATGAAAAACTGTTTTTT.